These 29 T cell receptor beta chains were all obtained from the same sample, sequenced in a study of blood T cells in healthy people across ages. The authors ran a second PCR of about 6 to 11 cycles using a sample-barcoded 5' primer and a J-beta primer mix. Each CDR3 protein is one row after TCRdb ran MiXCR on the 5' RACE reads. The sample includes some 700,000 distinct CDR3 sequences, about a fifth of them seen just once. Sequencing was performed on blood. The receptors stem from a man in his sixties or seventies in good health.

This clonotype was counted only a few times. The genes are TRBV12-3 or TRBV12-4 and TRBJ2-5, with 9 bases matching TRBD2. V shed 4 bases, J shed 5 bases, and the junction held 8 bases outside the gene matches. The CDR3 is made up of 15 amino acids. CDR3: CASSSSGALRETQYF. The CDR3 DNA reads as TGTGCCAGCAGTTCTAGCGGGGCCCTCCGGGAGACCCAGTACTTC.

This clonotype has a single count. The junction differs from germline at one of its ends, possibly a read error. J is TRBJ2-3 and V is TRBV10-3, with D perhaps matching TRBD1 (6 bases). The germline V gene has CDR1 ENHRY and CDR2 SYGVKD. This CDR3 has 15 residues. CDR3 sequence reads: CATLTPSTGEETQYF. The CDR3 DNA reads TGTGCCACCTTAACGCCTTCGACAGGTGAAGAGACCCAGTACTTT.

The rearrangement uses TRBV7-3 and TRBJ2-4; 10 bases align to TRBD1. The CDR3 totals 14 residues. V lost 4 bases to trimming and J lost 6 bases; unmatched junction nucleotides: 3. The germline gives CDR1 SGHTA, CDR2 FQGTGA. The DNA for the CDR3 is TGTGCCAGCAGCTCGGGACAGGGGATAAACATTCAGTACTTC. It encodes CASSSGQGINIQYF.

This clonotype has more than one count but fewer than ten. The chain carries TRBV6-5 and TRBJ1-2, with D perhaps TRBD1 (6 bases). The V end was cut by 2 bases, the J end by 8 bases, with 12 bases between. CDR3 size: 13 residues. Germline CDR1 reads MNHEY; CDR2 reads SVGAGI. For the CDR3, the DNA is TGTGCCAGCAGTTACCAACAGGGCAGAGGCTACACCTTC. Translating it yields CASSYQQGRGYTF.

The chain combines TRBV20-1 with TRBJ1-4; D not certain. The CDR3 is 11 amino acids. CDR1 and CDR2 (germline): DFQATT, SNEGSKA (reference sequence). Trimming cost V 7 bases and J 5 bases, with 8 bases left between them. The CDR3 DNA reads TGCAGTGGCCAGAAGAATGAAAAACTGTTTTTT. Amino acids: CSGQKNEKLFF.

The CDR3 spells CASSLDLRGTQYF. CDR3 bases: TGTGCCAGCAGCCTAGACCTTAGGGGGACCCAGTACTTC. The chain recombines TRBV12-3 or TRBV12-4 with TRBJ2-5; D is possibly TRBD1 (5 bases). V lost 6 bases and J lost 7, with 15 bases in between. The CDR3 totals 13 residues.

Many counts were recorded for this clonotype. The genes are TRBV29-1 and TRBJ2-3; D is undetermined. The CDR3 sequence is 11 residues long. Germline CDR1 reads SQVTM; CDR2 reads ANQGSEA. Deletions cut 3 bases from V and 3 bases from J, with 4 bases between. CDR3 bases: TGCAGCGTTGACGAAACAGATACGCAGTATTTT. Its translation is CSVDETDTQYF.

This clonotype was counted between two and nine times. V gene TRBV29-1 combines with J gene TRBJ1-1; D is perhaps TRBD1 (5 bases). Trimming pared 3 bases from V and 7 bases from J, leaving 15 bases between. The CDR3 has 13 residues. The germline V gene encodes CDR1 SQVTM and CDR2 ANQGSEA. The DNA for the CDR3 is TGCAGCGTTGATAAGGGACGAATACTTGAAGCTTTCTTT. This sequence encodes CSVDKGRILEAFF.

J is TRBJ2-1 and V is TRBV12-3 or TRBV12-4, with D tentatively TRBD2 (6 bases). V was pared by 7 bases and J by 9 bases, with 10 bases between. The CDR3 runs to 11 residues. The CDR3: CASNRGGEQFF. Here the CDR3 DNA reads TGTGCCAGCAACCGGGGAGGTGAGCAGTTCTTC.

This clonotype was found a few times. The V and J genes are TRBV20-1 and TRBJ1-2; tentative D call: TRBD1 (5 bases). Trimming took 6 bases from V and 4 from J, leaving 18 bases between them. The CDR3 runs to 14 residues. The germline CDR1 and CDR2 sequences are DFQATT and SNEGSKA (reference sequence). The CDR3 protein is CSASDQAGAYGYTF. DNA of the CDR3: TGCAGTGCGTCAGACCAGGCCGGGGCCTATGGCTACACCTTC.

There are a few counts of this clonotype. The V and J genes are TRBV19 and TRBJ1-5, with D possibly TRBD1 on 6 matching bases. The CDR3 is 15 amino acids. The germline V and J ends were trimmed by 3 bases and 7 bases, with 16 bases remaining between them. The germline gives CDR1 LNHDA, CDR2 SQIVND (reference sequence). CDR3 bases: TGTGCCAGTAGTATGGGGCTGGGGGCATGGCAGCCCCAGCATTTT. Translation gives CASSMGLGAWQPQHF.

The CDR3, as DNA: TGTGCCAGCAGCCAACGTGGGGGCTCTGGAAACACCATATATTTT. Translating it yields CASSQRGGSGNTIYF. The rearrangement joins TRBV3-1 to TRBJ1-3, with D possibly TRBD1 on 5 matching bases. Germline V lookup: CDR1 LGHDT, CDR2 YNNKEL (reference sequence). V lost 2 bases, J lost 0 bases, and 8 bases lay in between. The CDR3 is 15 residues long.

Concerning this clonotype itself: A junction boundary mismatches the germline segment, possibly from a read error. This rearrangement joins TRBV6-1 to TRBJ1-6, with 8 nucleotides matching TRBD1. CDR1 is MNHNS and CDR2 is SASEGT in the germline V gene. The CDR3 runs to 20 residues. As DNA, the CDR3 is TGTGCCAGCATTGAAGCGCAGGGGGCGCGGATAATTCTTAGTGATTCACCCCTCCACTTT. Protein product: CASIEAQGARIILSDSPLHF.

For this clonotype: An end of the junction does not agree with germline; a read error may underlie this. The chain combines TRBV12-3 or TRBV12-4 with TRBJ2-3; TRBD2 matches 7 bases. CDR3 length: 16 residues. The CDR3 sequence is CASSAARGGRTDAQYF. In DNA, the CDR3 is TGTGCCAGCAGTGCAGCGCGCGGGGGAAGAACAGATGCGCAGTATTTT.

There are many counts of this clonotype. CDR3 nucleotides: TGTGCCAGCAGTCGTGACCGGGAACTGTTTTTT. Protein product: CASSRDRELFF. The J gene is TRBJ1-4, the V gene TRBV6-2 or TRBV6-3; D not certain. Per the germline V gene, CDR1 is MNHEY and CDR2 is SVGEGT. V lost 5 bases, J lost 12 bases, and 10 bases lay in between. CDR3 length: 11 amino acids.

The V gene is TRBV20-1, the J gene TRBJ1-1; TRBD1 matches at 7 bases. Germline CDR1 is DFQATT and CDR2 is SNEGSKA (reference sequence). The CDR3 runs 15 residues. Trimming at V came to 0 bases and at J to 2 bases, leaving 6 bases not matched to a gene. The chain's CDR3 is CSAREAGTVNTEAFF. The DNA of the CDR3 is TGCAGTGCTAGAGAGGCCGGGACAGTAAACACTGAAGCTTTCTTT.

This clonotype was counted between two and nine times. At one end, the junction sequence differs from germline, possibly due to a read error. The chain links TRBV24-1 to TRBJ2-2; TRBD1 matches 8 bases. The CDR3 consists of 16 residues. Germline assignment: CDR1 KGHDR and CDR2 SFDVKD. The CDR3 sequence: CATSARGLGNTGGLFF. The DNA for the CDR3 is TGTGCCACCAGTGCCAGGGGGCTTGGGAACACCGGGGGGCTGTTTTTT.

This clonotype occurred once. Its ends do not fully match the called genes, so a read error is possible. The chain employs TRBV7-2 and TRBJ1-1; maybe TRBD1 (5 bases). This CDR3 contains 12 residues. The germline V gene encodes CDR1 SGHTA and CDR2 FQGNSA. The CDR3 loop is CASSLVGVEVFF. CDR3 DNA: TGTGCCAGCAGCTTAGTAGGGGTGGAAGTTTTCTTT.

This clonotype was detected a few times. The V call is TRBV10-3, the J call TRBJ2-3; TRBD1 aligns across 9 bases. V trimming: 3 bases; J trimming: 6 bases; junction bases outside the gene matches: 4. From germline, CDR1 is ENHRY and CDR2 SYGVKD. The CDR3 is 14 residues long. The CDR3 is CAISDGQGRDTQYF. The CDR3 bases are TGTGCCATCAGTGACGGACAGGGGAGGGATACGCAGTATTTT.

This clonotype appeared a few times. V is TRBV4-1 and J is TRBJ2-1; 12 bases align to TRBD2. The CDR3 loop spans 18 amino acids. Trimming took 6 bases from V and 0 from J; bases not matched to a gene: 9. Germline V gives CDR1 MGHRA, CDR2 YSYEKL. CDR3 loop: CASSSLTSGSLSYNEQFF. CDR3 bases: TGCGCCAGCAGTTCGTTGACTAGCGGGAGTCTCTCCTACAATGAGCAGTTCTTC.

This clonotype has just a few counts. This chain connects TRBV11-3 to TRBJ1-3; D unresolved. The ends were cut back, 5 bases at V and 2 bases at J, with 13 bases in the middle. The CDR3 extends over 15 amino acids. The germline gives CDR1 SGHNT, CDR2 YENEEA. As DNA, the CDR3 is TGTGCCAGCAGCCCCTCCCCGGGAACTGGAAACACCATATATTTT. Translation gives CASSPSPGTGNTIYF.

The rearrangement joins TRBV28 to TRBJ2-4; TRBD1 matches 9 bases. V shed 6 bases, J shed 15 bases, and the junction held 12 bases outside the gene matches. Germline V CDR1 and CDR2: MDHEN, SYDVKM. The CDR3 loop spans 13 amino acids. CDR3 residues: CASSDQATGGRYF. DNA of the CDR3: TGTGCCAGCAGCGACCAAGCGACAGGGGGAAGGTACTTC.

This sequence joins TRBV5-6 and TRBJ1-1, with 8 bases that match TRBD1. The CDR3 covers 15 residues. With 1 base clipped from V and 2 bases from J, the junction kept 4 bases outside the gene matches. Germline V CDR1 and CDR2: SGHDT, YYEEEE. The CDR3 coding sequence is TGTGCCAGCAGCTTGTGGGACAGGCTCAACACTGAAGCTTTCTTT. The encoded protein is CASSLWDRLNTEAFF.

This clonotype showed up just a few times. The J gene is TRBJ2-7, the V gene TRBV6-2 or TRBV6-3; D assignment may be TRBD1 or TRBD2 (5 bases each). V shed 5 bases and J shed 2 bases, with 13 bases lying between them. Germline V gene lookup returns CDR1 MNHEY and CDR2 SVGEGT. The CDR3 extends over 14 amino acids. CDR3 coding DNA: TGTGCCAGCAGTGACCCGGGACCACCCTACGAGCAGTACGTC. This translates into CASSDPGPPYEQYV.

This chain joins TRBV6-2 or TRBV6-3 and TRBJ1-5; 7 bases are a match to TRBD1. Germline V CDR1 and CDR2: MNHEY, SVGEGT. Trimming at V came to 5 bases and at J to 7 bases, leaving 8 bases not matched to a gene. The CDR3 runs 14 residues. CDR3 bases: TGTGCCAGCAGTGCGATGACAGGGATGCAGCCCCAGCATTTT. Encoded protein: CASSAMTGMQPQHF.

The rearrangement uses TRBV28 and TRBJ2-7; unclear D gene. From germline, CDR1 is MDHEN and CDR2 SYDVKM. The CDR3 runs 12 residues. V dropped 3 bases and J dropped 6 bases, with 9 bases sitting between them. The CDR3 sequence is CASSLPAGEQYF. The CDR3 DNA sequence: TGTGCCAGCAGTTTGCCCGCTGGCGAGCAGTACTTC.

This clonotype has a handful of counts. The gene calls are TRBV28 and TRBJ2-5; D not resolved. The end of the DNA fits TRBJ2-7 better, so the J call may be wrong. Germline lookup yields CDR1 MDHEN and CDR2 SYDVKM. This CDR3 comprises 13 residues. Written as DNA, the CDR3 is TGTGCCAGCAGTTTAGAGGCCTCCTACGAGCAGTACTTC. Amino acids: CASSLEASYEQYF.

This clonotype showed up just a few times. This chain links TRBV10-3 with TRBJ2-3; 10 bases are a match to TRBD2. The CDR3 has 14 amino acids. Germline V lookup: CDR1 ENHRY, CDR2 SYGVKD. J gave up 5 bases and V 6 bases, and 5 bases lay outside the gene matches. CDR3 region: CAISSGGELDTQYF. CDR3 bases: TGTGCCATCAGCAGCGGGGGGGAATTAGATACGCAGTATTTT.

This clonotype was detected only a few times. The CDR3 does not end in the conserved phenylalanine or tryptophan, so this is likely a read error. The DNA is omitted, as the CDR3 cannot be located on it reliably, and the CDR3 follows TCRdb's listing. V usage is TRBV3-1 and J usage is TRBJ2-1. The CDR3 is made up of 13 amino acids, end residues included. CDR1 is LGHDT and CDR2 is YNNKEL in the germline V gene (reference sequence). The CDR3 spells CASSQDPQRSIYV.